This TCR beta chain was sequenced in a study of vaccination and CD4 T cells after COVID-19. Germline CDR1 and CDR2: MNHEY and SMNVEV (reference sequence). Trimming pared 2 bases from V and 4 bases from J, leaving 11 bases between. The CDR3 covers 14 residues. The treatment was: roughly ten-day PBMC culture with coronavirus spike peptide pools or control peptides (ViraFEST assay). Cultured CD4+ T cells had their DNA profiled by the Oncomine TCR Beta short-read assay. Genomic DNA from cultured CD4+ T cells was extracted. MiXCR, applied by TCRdb to the PCR reads, yields one record per CDR3 protein. The sample lists fewer than 30,000 distinct CDR3 sequences; less than 60% were seen once. A remark on this clonotype: The antigen is unknown.

The chain employs TRBV27 and TRBJ1-1; a weak D match, TRBD1 (6 bases). The specimen comprised CD4+ T cells from blood, cultured in vitro, sampled before SARS-CoV-2 vaccination. The clonotype originates from a human donor who received a COVID-19 vaccine. The DNA of the CDR3 is TGTGCCAGCAGTTTAGGGGGGCCCCCCACTGAAGCTTTCTTT. As protein: CASSLGGPPTEAFF.